Listed below are T cell receptor beta chains from one sample, sequenced in a study of graft-versus-host responses after intestinal transplantation. Assay: immunoSEQ multiplex PCR; the TCRdb copy retains only in-frame clones and omits some. The sample records tens of thousands of clones, 90% to 95% being singletons. The sample consisted of PBMCs, taken about 800 days after a first intestinal transplant, on the day of a second. The receptors were gathered from a human patient who received an intestinal transplant, so some T cells may come from the graft donor. Each CDR3 is given with its conserved first and last residue. The D gene is left open where the match is weak. The size entry is marked missing in some rows and otherwise reads once, few, many or a size class.

NA,TRBV2,NA,TRBJ2-3,CASRWGTDTQYF,TGTGCCAGCAGATGGGGTACCGATACGCAGTATTTT
NA,TRBV10-2,NA,TRBJ2-2,CASSESLAVTDTGELFF,TGCGCCAGCAGTGAGTCCTTAGCGGTAACCGACACCGGGGAGCTGTTTTTT
TRBD1,TRBV19,NA,TRBJ2-7,CASSPDRDEYEQYF,TGTGCCAGTAGTCCGGACAGGGATGAGTACGAGCAGTACTTC
NA,TRBV18,NA,TRBJ2-3,CASSPRTTDTQYF,TGTGCCAGCTCACCCCGGACTACAGATACGCAGTATTTT
TRBD1,TRBV27,NA,TRBJ2-1,CASSLSGTGSSYNEQFF,TGTGCCAGCAGTTTATCGGGGACAGGGAGCTCCTACAATGAGCAGTTCTTC
NA,TRBV6-5,once,TRBJ1-5,CASTKGYSNQPQHF,TGTGCCAGCACCAAGGGGTATAGCAATCAGCCCCAGCATTTT
NA,TRBV19,NA,TRBJ2-7,CASTGQGNYEQYF,TGTGCCAGTACCGGGCAGGGCAACTACGAGCAGTACTTC
NA,TRBV11-1,NA,TRBJ2-5,CASSLVPGQLYGTQYF,TGTGCCAGCAGCTTAGTCCCGGGACAACTATATGGGACCCAGTACTTC
NA,TRBV15,NA,TRBJ1-2,CATSRGGVGYGYTF,TGTGCCACCAGCAGAGGCGGGGTGGGCTATGGCTACACCTTC
TRBD1,TRBV5-1,NA,TRBJ2-5,CASSLEGTARETQYF,TGCGCCAGCAGCTTGGAAGGGACAGCGAGGGAGACCCAGTACTTC
NA,TRBV29-1,NA,TRBJ1-2,CSSWAGALYGYTF,TGCAGCTCTTGGGCAGGGGCCCTCTATGGCTACACCTTC
NA,TRBV19,NA,TRBJ1-1,CASSISVNTEAFF,TGTGCCAGTAGTATATCCGTGAACACTGAAGCTTTCTTT
TRBD2,TRBV6-5,once,TRBJ2-5,CASISGSQETQYF,TGTGCCAGCATTAGCGGGAGTCAAGAGACCCAGTACTTC
NA,TRBV7-8,NA,TRBJ1-3,CASSLGFSGNTIYF,TGTGCCAGCAGCTTAGGGTTCTCTGGAAACACCATATATTTT
TRBD2,TRBV29-1,NA,TRBJ2-1,CSVGGTSGARAYNEQFF,TGCAGCGTTGGGGGGACTAGCGGGGCCAGGGCTTACAATGAGCAGTTCTTC
NA,TRBV27,NA,TRBJ2-7,CASSLQGTYEQYF,TGTGCCAGCAGTTTACAGGGTACGTACGAGCAGTACTTC
NA,TRBV9,NA,TRBJ2-5,CAGSVAGTVEETQYF,TGTGCCGGCAGCGTAGCCGGGACCGTAGAAGAGACCCAGTACTTC
TRBD1,TRBV5-1,NA,TRBJ1-6,CASSFADRSSYNSPLHF,TGCGCCAGCAGCTTCGCGGACAGGAGCTCCTATAATTCACCCCTCCACTTT
NA,TRBV2,NA,TRBJ2-1,CASSVSGDLFF,TGTGCCAGCAGTGTGTCGGGGGACCTGTTCTTC
TRBD1,TRBV29-1,NA,TRBJ1-1,CSVATGGAFF,TGCAGCGTTGCTACAGGGGGAGCTTTCTTT
TRBD2,TRBV30,NA,TRBJ2-7,CAWTSGSYEQYF,TGTGCCTGGACTAGCGGGAGCTACGAGCAGTACTTC
NA,TRBV2,NA,TRBJ1-1,CASSTDRNTEAFF,TGTGCCAGCAGTACCGACAGGAACACTGAAGCTTTCTTT
TRBD1,TRBV19,NA,TRBJ2-7,CASSIVWGQGSYEQYF,TGTGCTAGTAGTATAGTTTGGGGACAGGGATCCTACGAGCAGTACTTC
TRBD2,TRBV10-3,NA,TRBJ2-7,CAISESVAGYSGTEQYF,TGTGCCATCAGTGAGTCGGTGGCTGGGTATAGCGGGACTGAGCAGTACTTC
TRBD2,TRBV6-4,NA,TRBJ2-3,CASSRAGGKDTQYF,TGTGCCAGCAGCCGAGCGGGAGGAAAAGATACGCAGTATTTT
NA,TRBV6-9,few,TRBJ1-5,CASSYWAKGQPQHF,TGTGCCAGCAGTTATTGGGCCAAGGGTCAGCCCCAGCATTTT
NA,TRBV13,NA,TRBJ1-1,CASSYQGVEAFF,TGTGCCAGCAGCTATCAGGGAGTTGAAGCTTTCTTT
TRBD1,TRBV7-9,NA,TRBJ1-3,CASSSTGEPGNTIYF,TGTGCCAGCAGCTCAACAGGGGAACCTGGAAACACCATATATTTT
NA,TRBV10-1,NA,TRBJ1-5,CASSDRGTPQHF,TGCGCCAGCAGTGACCGGGGAACTCCCCAGCATTTT
NA,TRBV29-1,NA,TRBJ2-1,CSVLRAPSSYNEQFF,TGCAGCGTCCTCAGGGCCCCCAGCTCCTACAATGAGCAGTTCTTC
NA,TRBV7-6,few,TRBJ1-1,CASSGSNTEAFF,TGTGCCAGCAGCGGGTCGAACACTGAAGCTTTCTTT
TRBD2,TRBV6-6,NA,TRBJ2-7,CASGSGLTYEQYF,TGTGCCAGCGGTAGCGGGTTGACCTACGAGCAGTACTTC
NA,TRBV7-8,NA,TRBJ2-5,CASSSDQTQYF,TGTGCCAGCAGCTCGGATCAGACCCAGTACTTC
NA,TRBV5-6,NA,TRBJ2-4,CASSPGALVAKNIQYF,TGTGCCAGCAGCCCCGGGGCATTGGTAGCCAAAAACATTCAGTACTTC
NA,TRBV20-1,NA,TRBJ1-1,CSARINTEAFF,TGCAGTGCTAGGATCAATACTGAAGCTTTCTTT
TRBD1,TRBV6-1,NA,TRBJ2-2,CASGGQPLTGELFF,TGTGCCAGCGGGGGACAGCCGCTCACCGGGGAGCTGTTTTTT
TRBD2,TRBV25-1,NA,TRBJ2-7,CASSSRTSGIYEQYF,TGTGCCAGCAGTTCGCGGACTAGCGGGATCTACGAGCAGTACTTC
NA,TRBV6-1,once,TRBJ2-1,CASSETSSTGRYEQFF,TGTGCCAGCAGTGAAACAAGTTCGACAGGGAGGTATGAGCAGTTCTTC
NA,TRBV27,NA,TRBJ2-7,CASREEGARSRAGEQYF,TGTGCCAGCAGGGAGGAGGGGGCGAGGAGCCGAGCTGGCGAGCAGTACTTC